Listed below are T cell receptor beta chains from one sample, sequenced in a study of blood T cell repertoires in COVID-19. Using immunoSEQ multiplex PCR, the repertoire was profiled, and TCRdb retains in-frame clones only, with some absent. The data show 150,000 to 200,000 clones, roughly 85% seen once. Sequenced sample: PBMCs or T cells enriched from blood (not recorded which). The receptors originated from a woman under 30 who had recovered from COVID-19. Both conserved end residues are part of each CDR3. D genes are given only for firm matches. The size field is filled for only some rows; it gives once, few, many or a size class.

.	TRBV30	TRBJ1-2	13	once	TGTGCCTGGAGTGTGGACAGACCCTATGGCTACACCTTC	CAWSVDRPYGYTF
TRBD2	TRBV28	TRBJ2-3	16	.	TGTGCCAGCAGTTGGGAGGGGCAGGGTGTCTCAGATACGCAGTATTTT	CASSWEGQGVSDTQYF
TRBD1	TRBV15	TRBJ1-1	15	.	TGTGCCACCAGCGAAGGGGGCAGGGGGGACACTGAAGCTTTCTTT	CATSEGGRGDTEAFF
.	TRBV4-3	TRBJ2-1	16	few	TGCGCCAGCAGCCAAGATAATCAGGGGCTGGATAATGAGCAGTTCTTC	CASSQDNQGLDNEQFF
TRBD1	TRBV19	TRBJ2-1	15	.	TGTGCCAGTAGTATTAGGGGACAGGGTACAAATGAGCAGTTCTTC	CASSIRGQGTNEQFF
.	TRBV7-9	TRBJ1-2	17	.	TGTGCCAGCAGCGCACATCGGGTAGGGGAGGCGAACTATGGCTACACCTTC	CASSAHRVGEANYGYTF
.	TRBV28	TRBJ2-1	14	once	TGTGCCAGCAGTATCCTCTCTAGTCCTGGGGAGCAGTTCTTC	CASSILSSPGEQFF
.	TRBV21-1	TRBJ2-7	20	.	TGTGCCAGCAGCAAGAGCGTGGTCAGGACACGCCGTTGGAGCTCCTACGAGCAGTACTTC	CASSKSVVRTRRWSSYEQYF
.	TRBV27	TRBJ2-7	15	.	TGTGCCAGCAGTTTTTCCTACAGGCCGTCCTACGAGCAGTACTTC	CASSFSYRPSYEQYF
.	TRBV5-6	TRBJ1-5	17	.	TGTGCCAGCAGCTTGGCGGGGGGGCTTGGTAGCAATCAGCCCCAGCATTTT	CASSLAGGLGSNQPQHF
TRBD1	TRBV12-3/TRBV12-4	TRBJ1-3	12	.	TGTGCCACTGACAGGGCTGGAAACACCATATATTTT	CATDRAGNTIYF
TRBD2	TRBV7-4	TRBJ2-3	17	.	TGTGCCAGCAGCTTTGGGACTAGCGGGGTCAGGGCAGATACGCAGTATTTT	CASSFGTSGVRADTQYF
.	TRBV27	TRBJ1-2	13	.	TGTGCCAGCAGTTTAGGGGGGGCACTGGGCTACACCTTC	CASSLGGALGYTF
TRBD1	TRBV28	TRBJ1-3	14	.	TGTGCCAGCAGTTTGCGACAGGGGAGAAACACCATATATTTT	CASSLRQGRNTIYF
.	TRBV6-1	TRBJ1-4	17	.	TGTGCCAGCAGTGGTGGACAGTATATCCCCGGGGATGAAAAACTGTTTTTT	CASSGGQYIPGDEKLFF
TRBD1	TRBV28	TRBJ1-2	17	.	TGTGCCAGCAAGGTACCGATTGGTTCCGGGACAGGGAACGGCTACACCTTC	CASKVPIGSGTGNGYTF
.	TRBV19	TRBJ1-1	11	.	TGTGCCAGTAGTGCGGGGACTGAAGCTTTCTTT	CASSAGTEAFF
.	TRBV7-9	TRBJ1-4	15	.	TGTGCCAGCAGCTTTGAAGGGGTCAATAATGAAAAACTGTTTTTT	CASSFEGVNNEKLFF
.	TRBV7-2	TRBJ2-7	14	few	TGTGCCAGCAGCTTATTAAGCACCAGGGACGAGCAGTACTTC	CASSLLSTRDEQYF
TRBD1	TRBV7-2	TRBJ2-7	12	few	TGTGCCAGCAGCTTAGACAGGGGTGAGCAGTACTTC	CASSLDRGEQYF
TRBD1	TRBV18	TRBJ1-2	12	.	TGTGCCAGCTCACCGACAGGGGGAGGCTACACCTTC	CASSPTGGGYTF
TRBD2	TRBV5-1	TRBJ2-1	16	.	TGCGCCAGCAGCTTGGAAGGGGGCGGGGGGGCCAGTGAGCAGTTCTTC	CASSLEGGGGASEQFF
.	TRBV28	TRBJ2-7	14	.	TGTGCCAGCAGCCGCCCCCTAGTATCGTGGAAGCAGTACTTC	CASSRPLVSWKQYF
TRBD1	TRBV19	TRBJ1-5	15	.	TGTGCCAGCACTTCAGGGGGAGAGAGCAATCAGCCCCAGCATTTT	CASTSGGESNQPQHF
TRBD1	TRBV2	TRBJ1-5	16	.	TGTGCCAGCAGTGGGGACAGGGGGCCTGGCAATCAGCCCCAGCATTTT	CASSGDRGPGNQPQHF
.	TRBV28	TRBJ2-3	15	.	TGTGCCAGCACCTCCCTCCTTCACGCGACAGATACGCAGTATTTT	CASTSLLHATDTQYF
TRBD1	TRBV5-4	TRBJ2-7	14	.	TGTGCCAGCAGCGGAAGGGACAGGGGCTACGAGCAGTACTTC	CASSGRDRGYEQYF
.	TRBV3-1/TRBV3-2	TRBJ2-7	16	.	TGTGCCAGCAGCCAAGGTTCTTGGGGGGATTCCTACGAGCAGTACTTC	CASSQGSWGDSYEQYF
.	TRBV30	TRBJ1-5	15	.	TGTGCCTGGAGTGCTCTGGGGGCGGGCAATCAGCCCCAGCATTTT	CAWSALGAGNQPQHF
TRBD2	TRBV7-2	TRBJ2-1	15	.	TGTGCCAGCAGCCCTAGCGGGAGGGCCAACGATGAGCAGTTCTTC	CASSPSGRANDEQFF
.	TRBV27	TRBJ1-6	14	.	TGTGCCAGCAGTAGTTACAGGGAGCGATCACCCCTCCACTTT	CASSSYRERSPLHF
.	TRBV28	TRBJ2-3	16	.	TGTGCCAGCAGTTTAAAATTTGGTTTCAGAGGTGGTACGCAGTATTTT	CASSLKFGFRGGTQYF
.	TRBV7-3	TRBJ2-2	12	.	TGTGCCAGCAGCACTGACACCGGGGAGCTGTTTTTT	CASSTDTGELFF
TRBD1	TRBV10-3	TRBJ1-6	15	.	TGTGCCATCAGCCTGGACAGGTCCAATAATTCACCCCTCCACTTT	CAISLDRSNNSPLHF
.	TRBV28	TRBJ1-5	11	.	TGTGCCAGCAGTCTCCTTCCGCCCCAGCATTTT	CASSLLPPQHF
TRBD1	TRBV3-1/TRBV3-2	TRBJ2-7	13	.	TGTGCCAGCAGCCAGGACAGGGGCTACGAGCAGTACTTC	CASSQDRGYEQYF
TRBD1	TRBV19	TRBJ1-1	18	.	TGTGCCAGTACCGGATCGGGACAGGGCCTCCATCTGAACACTGAAGCTTTCTTT	CASTGSGQGLHLNTEAFF
.	TRBV5-5	TRBJ2-5	15	once	TGTGCCAGCAGCTTGTACAGACCATTTCAAGAGACCCAGTACTTC	CASSLYRPFQETQYF
TRBD2	TRBV27	TRBJ2-1	16	.	TGTGCCAGCGGGCCCCTAGCGGCCAGAGAAGGCAATGAGCAGTTCTTC	CASGPLAAREGNEQFF
TRBD1	TRBV2	TRBJ1-1	14	.	TGTGCCGACCGGGACAGCCATGGAGGACCTGAAGCTTTCTTT	CADRDSHGGPEAFF
TRBD2	TRBV28	TRBJ2-5	15	.	TGTGCCAGCAGTTTGGGGACTAGCCGATCGGAGACCCAGTACTTC	CASSLGTSRSETQYF
TRBD1	TRBV5-6	TRBJ1-2	14	once	TGTGCCAGCAGCCCTCAGGGGGGATCGGTCGGCTACACCTTC	CASSPQGGSVGYTF
.	TRBV4-3	TRBJ2-7	19	.	TGCGCCAGCAGCCAGGGAGCCTCAAATTTCAAGGGACTCGCCTACGAGCAGTACTTC	CASSQGASNFKGLAYEQYF
.	TRBV7-8	TRBJ1-1	17	.	TGTGCCAGCAGCTTAGGAGGGGTCGGGACACAGAACACTGAAGCTTTCTTT	CASSLGGVGTQNTEAFF
TRBD1	TRBV7-9	TRBJ1-4	14	.	TGTGCCAGCAGCTCGACAGGGAGGTCGGAAAAACTGTTTTTT	CASSSTGRSEKLFF
.	TRBV2	TRBJ2-3	14	.	TGTGCCAGCCTTGGGGCCCCTAGCACAGATACGCAGTATTTT	CASLGAPSTDTQYF